The sequence of this T cell receptor (beta chain) was determined in a study of regulatory T cells in long-lasting Graves disease. Described time point: persistent/refractory GD, antithyroid drugs over 5 years with positive TRAb. With RNA extracted from PBMCs as input, the TCR library was made. Concerning this clonotype itself: Its antigen remains unidentified. The junction does not match germline at one end; this may be a read error.

Germline V gives CDR1 MRHNA, CDR2 SNTAGT. The CDR3 covers 14 residues. Findings of the study overall: Public clonotype sharing was higher in persistent than newly diagnosed patients. Less diverse TCR repertoires were seen in persistent Graves' patients than in newly diagnosed ones.

Arm-PCR of CDR3 regions with iRepertoire HTBI primers generated TCR beta libraries. TCRdb re-derived calls from the multiplex PCR reads in MiXCR, one entry per CDR3 protein. The sample holds around 510,000 distinct CDR3 sequences; less than 25% are singletons and the top ten take 7.8%. The chain is built from TRBV6-4 and TRBJ1-2, with D tentatively TRBD1 (6 bases). The material sequenced was peripheral blood mononuclear cells (PBMCs), taken when the disease was refractory, from a patient treated with antithyroid drugs. The source is a female donor with Graves disease. Here the CDR3 DNA reads TGTGGCAGCAGTGAAGCAGGGGACTACTATGGCTACACCTTC. Protein sequence: CGSSEAGDYYGYTF.